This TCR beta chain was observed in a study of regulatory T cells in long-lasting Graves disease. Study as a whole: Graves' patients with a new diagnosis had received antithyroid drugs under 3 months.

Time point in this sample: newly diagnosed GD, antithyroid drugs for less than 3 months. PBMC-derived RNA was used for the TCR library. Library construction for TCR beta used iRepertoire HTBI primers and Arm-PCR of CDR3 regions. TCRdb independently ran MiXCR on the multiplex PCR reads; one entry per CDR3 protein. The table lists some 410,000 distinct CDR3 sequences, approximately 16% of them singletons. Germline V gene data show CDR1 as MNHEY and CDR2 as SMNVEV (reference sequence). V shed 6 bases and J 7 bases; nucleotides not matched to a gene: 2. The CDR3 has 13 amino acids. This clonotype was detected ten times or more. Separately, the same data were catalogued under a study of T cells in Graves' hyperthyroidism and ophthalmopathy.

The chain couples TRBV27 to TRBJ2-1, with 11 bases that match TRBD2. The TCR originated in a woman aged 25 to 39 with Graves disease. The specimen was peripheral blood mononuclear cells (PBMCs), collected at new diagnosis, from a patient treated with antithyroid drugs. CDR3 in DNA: TGTGCCAGCAGACTAGCGGGAGTTAATGAGCAGTTCTTC. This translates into CASRLAGVNEQFF.